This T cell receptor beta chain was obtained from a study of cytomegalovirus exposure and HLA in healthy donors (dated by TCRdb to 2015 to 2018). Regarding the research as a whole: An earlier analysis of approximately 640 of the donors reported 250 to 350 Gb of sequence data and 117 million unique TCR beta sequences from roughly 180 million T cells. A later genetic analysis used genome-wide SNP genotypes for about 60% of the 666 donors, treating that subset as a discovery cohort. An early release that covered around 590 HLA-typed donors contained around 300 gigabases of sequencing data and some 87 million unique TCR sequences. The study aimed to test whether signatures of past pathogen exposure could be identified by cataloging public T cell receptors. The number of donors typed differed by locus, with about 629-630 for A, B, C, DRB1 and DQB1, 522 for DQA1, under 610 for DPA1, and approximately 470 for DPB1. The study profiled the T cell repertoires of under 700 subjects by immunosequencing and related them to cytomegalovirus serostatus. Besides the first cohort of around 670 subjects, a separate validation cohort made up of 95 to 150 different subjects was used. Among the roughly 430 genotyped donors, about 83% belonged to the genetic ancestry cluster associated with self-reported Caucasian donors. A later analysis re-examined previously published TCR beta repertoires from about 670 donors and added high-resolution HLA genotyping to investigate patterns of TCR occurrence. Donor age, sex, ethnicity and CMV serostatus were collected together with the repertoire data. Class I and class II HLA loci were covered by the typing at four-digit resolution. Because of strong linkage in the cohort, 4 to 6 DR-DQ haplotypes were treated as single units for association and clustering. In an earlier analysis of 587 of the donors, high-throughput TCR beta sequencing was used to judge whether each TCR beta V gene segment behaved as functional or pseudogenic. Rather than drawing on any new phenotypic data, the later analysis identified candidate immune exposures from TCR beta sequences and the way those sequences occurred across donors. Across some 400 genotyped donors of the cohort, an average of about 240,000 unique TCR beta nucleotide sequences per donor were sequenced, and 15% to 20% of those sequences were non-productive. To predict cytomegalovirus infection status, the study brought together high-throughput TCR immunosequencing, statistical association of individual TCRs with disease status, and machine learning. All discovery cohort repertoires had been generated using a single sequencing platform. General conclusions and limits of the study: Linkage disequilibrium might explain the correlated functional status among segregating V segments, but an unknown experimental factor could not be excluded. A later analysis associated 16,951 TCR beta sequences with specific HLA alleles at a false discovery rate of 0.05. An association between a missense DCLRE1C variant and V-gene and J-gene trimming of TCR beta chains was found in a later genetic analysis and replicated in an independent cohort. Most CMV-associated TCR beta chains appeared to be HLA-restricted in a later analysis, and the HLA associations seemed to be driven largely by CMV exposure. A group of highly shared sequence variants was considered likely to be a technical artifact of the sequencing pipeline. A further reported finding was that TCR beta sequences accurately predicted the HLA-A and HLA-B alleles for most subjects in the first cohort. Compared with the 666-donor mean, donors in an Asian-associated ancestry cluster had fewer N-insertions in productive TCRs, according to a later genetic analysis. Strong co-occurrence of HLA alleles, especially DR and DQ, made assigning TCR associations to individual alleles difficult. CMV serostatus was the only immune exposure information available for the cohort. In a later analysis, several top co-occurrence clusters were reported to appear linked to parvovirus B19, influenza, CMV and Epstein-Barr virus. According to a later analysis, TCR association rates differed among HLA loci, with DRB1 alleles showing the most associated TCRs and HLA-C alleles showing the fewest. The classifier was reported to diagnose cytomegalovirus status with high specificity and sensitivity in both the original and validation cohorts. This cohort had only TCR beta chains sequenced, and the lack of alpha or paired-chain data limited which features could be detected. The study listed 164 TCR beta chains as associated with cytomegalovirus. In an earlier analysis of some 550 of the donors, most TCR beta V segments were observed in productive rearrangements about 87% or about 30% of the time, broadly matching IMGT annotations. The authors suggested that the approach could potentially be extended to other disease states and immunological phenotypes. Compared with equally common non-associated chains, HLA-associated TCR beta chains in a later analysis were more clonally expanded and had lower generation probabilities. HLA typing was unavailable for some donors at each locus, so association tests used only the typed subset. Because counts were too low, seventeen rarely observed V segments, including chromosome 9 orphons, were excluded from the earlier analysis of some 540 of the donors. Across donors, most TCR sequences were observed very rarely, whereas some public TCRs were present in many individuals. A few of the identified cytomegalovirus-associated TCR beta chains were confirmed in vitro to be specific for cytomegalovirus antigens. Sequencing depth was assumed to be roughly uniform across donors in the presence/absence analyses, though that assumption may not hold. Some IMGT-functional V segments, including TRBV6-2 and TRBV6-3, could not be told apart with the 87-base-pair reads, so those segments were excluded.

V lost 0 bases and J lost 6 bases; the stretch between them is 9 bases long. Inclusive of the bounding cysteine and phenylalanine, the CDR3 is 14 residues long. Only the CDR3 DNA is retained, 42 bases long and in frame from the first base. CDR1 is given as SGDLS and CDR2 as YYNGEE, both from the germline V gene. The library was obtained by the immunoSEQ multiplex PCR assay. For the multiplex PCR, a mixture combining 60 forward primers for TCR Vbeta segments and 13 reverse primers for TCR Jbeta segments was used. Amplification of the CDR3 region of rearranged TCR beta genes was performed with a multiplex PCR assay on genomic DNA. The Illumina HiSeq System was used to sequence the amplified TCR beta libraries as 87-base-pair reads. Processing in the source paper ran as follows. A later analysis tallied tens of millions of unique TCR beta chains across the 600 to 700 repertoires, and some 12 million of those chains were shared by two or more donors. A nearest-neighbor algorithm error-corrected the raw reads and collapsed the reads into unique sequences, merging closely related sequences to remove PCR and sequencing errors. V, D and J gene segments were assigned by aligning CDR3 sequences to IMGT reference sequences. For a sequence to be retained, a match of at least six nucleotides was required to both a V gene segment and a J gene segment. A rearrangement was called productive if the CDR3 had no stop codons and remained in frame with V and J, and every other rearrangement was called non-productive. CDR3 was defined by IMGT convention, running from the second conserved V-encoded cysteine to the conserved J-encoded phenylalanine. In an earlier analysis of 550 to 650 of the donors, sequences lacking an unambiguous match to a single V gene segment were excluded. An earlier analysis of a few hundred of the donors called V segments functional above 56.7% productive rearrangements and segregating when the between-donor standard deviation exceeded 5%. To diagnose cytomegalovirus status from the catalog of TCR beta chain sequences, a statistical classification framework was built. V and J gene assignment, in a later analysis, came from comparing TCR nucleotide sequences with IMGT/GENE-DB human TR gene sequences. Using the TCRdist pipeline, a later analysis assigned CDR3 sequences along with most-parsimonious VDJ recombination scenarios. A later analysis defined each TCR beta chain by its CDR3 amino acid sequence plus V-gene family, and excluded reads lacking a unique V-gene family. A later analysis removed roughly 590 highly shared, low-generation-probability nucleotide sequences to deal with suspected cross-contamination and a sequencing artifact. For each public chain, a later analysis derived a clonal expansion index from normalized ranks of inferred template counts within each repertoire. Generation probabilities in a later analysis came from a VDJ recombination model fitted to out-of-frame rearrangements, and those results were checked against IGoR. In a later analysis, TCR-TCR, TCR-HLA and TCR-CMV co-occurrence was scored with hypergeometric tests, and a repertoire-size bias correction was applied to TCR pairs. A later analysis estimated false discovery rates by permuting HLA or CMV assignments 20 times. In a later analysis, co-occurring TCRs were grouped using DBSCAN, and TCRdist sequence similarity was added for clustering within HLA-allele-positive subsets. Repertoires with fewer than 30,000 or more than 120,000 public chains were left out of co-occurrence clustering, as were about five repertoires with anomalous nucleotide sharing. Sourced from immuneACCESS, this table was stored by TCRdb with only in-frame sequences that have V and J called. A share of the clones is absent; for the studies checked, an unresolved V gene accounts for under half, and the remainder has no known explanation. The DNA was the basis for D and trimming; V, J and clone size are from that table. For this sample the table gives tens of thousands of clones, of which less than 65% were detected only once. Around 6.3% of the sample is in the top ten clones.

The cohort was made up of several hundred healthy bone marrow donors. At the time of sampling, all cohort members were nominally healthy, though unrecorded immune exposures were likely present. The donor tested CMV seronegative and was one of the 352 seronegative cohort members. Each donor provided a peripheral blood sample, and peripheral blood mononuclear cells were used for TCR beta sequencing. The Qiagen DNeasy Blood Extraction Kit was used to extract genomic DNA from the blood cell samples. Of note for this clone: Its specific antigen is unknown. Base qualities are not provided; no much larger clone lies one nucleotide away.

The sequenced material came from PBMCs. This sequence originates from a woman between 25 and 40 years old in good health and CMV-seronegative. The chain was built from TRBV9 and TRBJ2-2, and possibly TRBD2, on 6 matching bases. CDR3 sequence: CASSVVWGAGELFF. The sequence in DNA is TGTGCCAGCAGCGTAGTGTGGGGGGCCGGGGAGCTGTTTTTT.